This TCR beta chain emerged from a study of blood T cell repertoires in COVID-19. Turning to the study itself: COVID-19 samples collected from the United States, Italy and Spain covered acute and convalescent phases. T cells, B-cell-depleted T cells, or PBMCs supplied cDNA or gDNA.

Original data processing: The authors estimated nucleated cell counts from reference gene primer amplification. This table comes from immunoSEQ multiplex PCR, and its TCRdb copy is limited to in-frame clones, with some not included. That table is the source of V, J and clone size, and D and trimming were worked out from the DNA. The profile shows 45,000 or so clones, roughly 82% of them singletons. This TCR was sampled from an older woman with acute or convalescent COVID-19. The sample comprised peripheral blood.

CDR3 protein: CAWDKMGGYGYTF. The CDR3 bases are TGTGCCTGGGATAAAATGGGGGGCTATGGCTACACCTTC. The rearrangement links TRBV30 to TRBJ1-2, with D perhaps matching TRBD1 (5 bases). Germline lookup yields CDR1 GTSNPN and CDR2 SVGIG (reference sequence). V was trimmed by 5 bases and J by 4 bases, leaving 14 bases between them. CDR3 length equals 13 residues.